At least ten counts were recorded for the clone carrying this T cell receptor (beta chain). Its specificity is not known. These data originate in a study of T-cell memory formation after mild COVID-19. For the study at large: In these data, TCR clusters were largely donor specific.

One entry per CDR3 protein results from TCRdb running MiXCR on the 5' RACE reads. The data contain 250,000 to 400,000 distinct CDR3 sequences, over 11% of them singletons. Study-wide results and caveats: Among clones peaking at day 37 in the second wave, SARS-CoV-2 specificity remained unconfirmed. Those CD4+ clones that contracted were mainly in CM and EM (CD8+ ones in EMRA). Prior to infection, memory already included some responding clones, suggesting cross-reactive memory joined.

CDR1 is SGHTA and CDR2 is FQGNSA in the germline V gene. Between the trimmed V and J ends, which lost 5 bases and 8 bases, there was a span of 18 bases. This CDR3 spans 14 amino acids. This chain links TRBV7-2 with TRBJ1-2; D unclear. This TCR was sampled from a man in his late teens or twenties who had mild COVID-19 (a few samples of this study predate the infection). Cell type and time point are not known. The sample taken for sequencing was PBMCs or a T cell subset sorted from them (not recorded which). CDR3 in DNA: TGTGCCAGCAGCCCCCGATGGGAGGGCGGAGGCTACACCTTC. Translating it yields CASSPRWEGGGYTF.